This TCR beta chain was obtained from a study of blood T cell repertoires in COVID-19. Whole-study context: Acute and convalescent COVID-19 samples came from the United States, Italy and Spain.

Per the authors' pipeline: Reference gene primer amplification yielded estimated nucleated cell counts. The table came from immunoSEQ multiplex PCR; TCRdb's copy has only in-frame clones and leaves some out. Clone size and V and J calls were adopted from that table, with D and trimming inferred from the DNA. Of about 220,000 clones in the sample, 85% were seen once. V was trimmed by 8 bases and J by 8 bases, leaving 16 bases between them. The CDR3 consists of 12 residues. CDR1 SQVTM and CDR2 ANQGSEA come from the germline V gene. J is TRBJ2-1 and V is TRBV29-1, with a weak D call TRBD1 (6 bases). This clonotype was sampled from a woman between 65 and 79 years old with COVID-19, enrolled during active disease. The sequenced material came from peripheral blood. CDR3 bases: TGCAGCCCGACAGGAGAGACGGATGAGCAGTTCTTC. Protein product: CSPTGETDEQFF.